The 5 T cell receptor beta chains below all came from one sample that was sequenced in a study of T cells in Graves' hyperthyroidism and ophthalmopathy. The investigators amplified TCR beta CDR3 regions from RNA transcripts. Carried out on the TCR CDR3, a first-round RT-PCR used the HTBI primer set. TCRdb reprocessed the multiplex PCR reads with MiXCR, giving one entry per CDR3 protein. The table has around 520,000 distinct CDR3 sequences, around 24% seen once. The specimen sequenced was blood. Every receptor here comes from a woman in her twenties or thirties with Graves' ophthalmopathy.

The J gene is TRBJ2-5, the V gene TRBV12-3 or TRBV12-4; 9 nucleotides match TRBD2. With 0 bases clipped from V and 3 bases from J, the junction kept 2 bases outside the gene matches. There are 15 residues in the CDR3. CDR3 DNA sequence: TGTGCCAGCAGTTTAGCCGCTAGCGGGGAAGAGACCCAGTACTTC. Residues: CASSLAASGEETQYF.

This clonotype was detected ten times or more. The V call is TRBV19, the J call TRBJ1-2, with a weak D call TRBD1 (5 bases). The CDR3 runs to 11 residues. Germline-derived CDR1 and CDR2 are LNHDA and SQIVND (reference sequence). With 5 bases removed from V and 7 bases from J, the gap between germline ends came to 8 bases. CDR3 DNA sequence: TGTGCCAGTAGTTGGGGCACTGGCTACACCTTC. Its translation: CASSWGTGYTF.

This clonotype was seen more than once but under ten times. The chain couples TRBV2 to TRBJ2-5, with D perhaps matching TRBD2 (6 bases). The ends were cut back, 11 bases at V and 1 base at J, with 14 bases in the middle. The CDR3 length is 13 residues. Germline V gene data show CDR1 as SNHLY and CDR2 as FYNNEI. The CDR3 region has the DNA TGTGCCGGCACGAGGGGACTCCAAGAGACCCAGTACTTC. Translated: CAGTRGLQETQYF.

Only a few counts were recorded for this clonotype. J is TRBJ1-1 and V is TRBV28, with D uncertain. The germline gives CDR1 MDHEN, CDR2 SYDVKM. Trimming took 6 bases from V and 0 from J, leaving 11 bases between them. The CDR3 has 14 amino acids. This CDR3 reads CASSAPLMNTEAFF. Here the CDR3 DNA reads TGTGCCAGCAGCGCCCCCCTGATGAACACTGAAGCTTTCTTT.

At least ten counts were recorded for this clonotype. The rearrangement links TRBV12-3 or TRBV12-4 to TRBJ2-3; unclear D gene. V gave up 3 bases and J gave up 5 bases, with 12 bases separating them. The CDR3 consists of 14 residues. The CDR3 region has the DNA TGTGCCAGCAGTTTCACTTCCCCCAGAGATACGCAGTATTTT. Protein: CASSFTSPRDTQYF.